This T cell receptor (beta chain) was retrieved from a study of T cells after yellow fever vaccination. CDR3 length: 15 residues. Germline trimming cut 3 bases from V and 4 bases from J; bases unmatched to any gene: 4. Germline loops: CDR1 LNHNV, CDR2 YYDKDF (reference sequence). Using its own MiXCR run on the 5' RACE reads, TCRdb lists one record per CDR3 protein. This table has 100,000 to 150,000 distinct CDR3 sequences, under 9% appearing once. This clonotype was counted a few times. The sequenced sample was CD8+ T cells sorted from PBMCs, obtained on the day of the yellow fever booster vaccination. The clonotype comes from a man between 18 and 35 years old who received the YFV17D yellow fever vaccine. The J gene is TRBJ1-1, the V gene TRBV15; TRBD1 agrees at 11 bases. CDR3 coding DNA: TGTGCCACCAGCAGGGACAGGGGGCGATCCACTGAAGCTTTCTTT. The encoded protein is CATSRDRGRSTEAFF.